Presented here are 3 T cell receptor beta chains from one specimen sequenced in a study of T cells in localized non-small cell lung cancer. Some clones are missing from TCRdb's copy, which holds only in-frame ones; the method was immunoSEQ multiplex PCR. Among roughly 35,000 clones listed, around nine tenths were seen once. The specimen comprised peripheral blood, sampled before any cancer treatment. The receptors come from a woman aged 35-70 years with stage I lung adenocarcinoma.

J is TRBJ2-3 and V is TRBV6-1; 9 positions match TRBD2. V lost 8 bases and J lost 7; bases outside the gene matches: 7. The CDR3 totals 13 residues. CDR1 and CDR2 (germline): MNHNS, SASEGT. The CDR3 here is CASVAGVAYTQYF. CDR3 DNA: TGTGCCAGCGTAGCGGGGGTAGCATATACGCAGTATTTT.

DNA for the CDR3: TGTGCCAGCAGCTTAGGGGGGGTCGTGCTGTTTTTT. It translates to CASSLGGVVLFF. The chain uses TRBV7-8 and TRBJ2-2, with D possibly matching TRBD2 (6 bases). V was shortened by 1 base and J by 13 bases, with 10 bases between the two germline ends. The CDR3 length is 12 residues. Germline CDR1 and CDR2: SGHVS and FQNEAQ.

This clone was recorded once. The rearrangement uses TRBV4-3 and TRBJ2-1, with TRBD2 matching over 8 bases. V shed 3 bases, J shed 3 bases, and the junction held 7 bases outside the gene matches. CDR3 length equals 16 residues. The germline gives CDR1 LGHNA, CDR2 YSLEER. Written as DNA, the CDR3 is TGCGCCAGCAGCCAGGTACGGGGGGGCCTCTACAATGAGCAGTTCTTC. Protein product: CASSQVRGGLYNEQFF.